The clone carrying this TCR beta chain was detected once. The CDR3 totals 14 residues. CDR1 and CDR2 (germline): SGHDT, YYEEEE. Trimming removed 7 bases from V and 4 bases from J; junction bases left unmatched: 9. The data derive from a study of technical replicates of blood from a handful of donors. Method: immunoSEQ multiplex PCR; TCRdb's copy keeps in-frame clones and lacks some. Of about 81,000 clones in the sample, 75% to 85% are singletons; the top ten hold around 4%. The sequenced sample was PBMCs. The TCR sequence derives from a human donor in good health. Some clones in this sample may be carry-over from other donors' samples. This rearrangement joins TRBV5-6 to TRBJ2-7; 9 nucleotides match TRBD1. The DNA of the CDR3 is TGTGCCAGCGGCCTCACTGACAGGGGGTACGAGCAGTACTTC. Translating gives CASGLTDRGYEQYF.